The source of this T cell receptor (beta chain) is a study of human T cells and chemical hapten exposure. In germline, CDR1 is SGHAT, CDR2 FQNNGV. Trimming took 0 bases from V and 3 from J, leaving 9 bases between them. CDR3 length equals 15 residues. TCRdb fed the RACE reads into MiXCR, producing one record per CDR3 protein. The top ten clones hold about 6.7% of a sample with some 180,000 distinct CDR3 sequences, about 22% of them seen once. Time point defined: patch test 1, 2 weeks after DPC sensitization. Treatment of the sample: therapeutic diphenylcyclopropenone sensitization with weekly scalp DPC.

Sample: whole blood, taken in connection with sensitization to the hapten diphenylcyclopropenone (DPC). The chain combines TRBV11-2 with TRBJ2-1, with D possibly TRBD1 on 6 matching bases. The origin of this receptor is a woman between 50 and 59 years old with alopecia areata. Some clones in this sample may be carry-over from other donors' samples. The CDR3: CASSLDRGDYNEQFF. The CDR3 region has the DNA TGTGCCAGCAGCTTAGACAGGGGCGACTACAATGAGCAGTTCTTC.